This T cell receptor (beta chain) was profiled in a study of blood T cell repertoires in COVID-19 (TCRdb year 2020). Regarding the study in general: Collaborator samples came from the United States, Italy and Spain and covered acute and convalescent phases of COVID-19. The prospective study material was composed of cDNA or gDNA derived from T cells, B-cell-depleted T cells, or PBMCs. Deeply sampled blood TCRbeta repertoires from subjects exposed to, actively infected with, or recovered from COVID-19 were included in the dataset. The repertoires were made available in a free public database intended to serve as a resource for research on the immune response to SARS-CoV-2. Samples came from the ongoing ImmuneRACE study (first 160 participants) plus 1,254 subjects from 6 global collaborators. The sample metadata nearly always contained a de-identified subject ID, COVID-19 status, age in years and sex. Where available, HLA class I and class II types were taken from metadata supplied by the sample provider and were not determined by assay-based typing.

The junction carries 13 bases between V and J, which are trimmed by 5 bases and 5 bases respectively. Spanning cysteine to phenylalanine, the CDR3 consists of 13 amino acids. The read is trimmed to its CDR3 DNA, 39 bases read in frame from base 1. Participants in the prospective study were enrolled through a virtual design, were aged about 18 to 90 years, and lived in roughly 26 United States geographic areas. To assign participants to cohorts, the prospective study relied on clinical history that participants themselves reported in a screening survey and a study questionnaire. Exposed participants had been in contact, within 2 weeks of entering the study, with a person who had a PCR-confirmed or clinician-diagnosed case of COVID-19. Mobile phlebotomists in the prospective study collected whole blood, serum and a nasopharyngeal or oropharyngeal swab from every participant. Prospective study participants could optionally give additional blood draws and questionnaires over an approximately two-month period. Blood samples from the prospective study were shipped frozen or at room temperature prior to DNA extraction.

TCRbeta CDR3 regions were amplified from genomic DNA by means of the immunoSEQ Assay, a bias-controlled multiplex PCR. On the authors' methods: The number of nucleated cells in each sample was estimated from the amplification of reference gene primers within the assay. To quantify the absolute abundance of each unique TCRbeta CDR3 rearrangement, sequence reads were collapsed and filtered. For each sample, productive Simpson clonality was calculated as the square root of Simpson's diversity index across productive rearrangements. The table comes from immuneACCESS by way of TCRdb, which keeps in-frame sequences with V and J called. Part of the clones is missing from these tables; in studies checked, under half for an unresolved V gene and the rest for unknown reasons. The V and J calls and the clone size are those of that table, but D and trimming were determined from the DNA. A total of fewer than 400,000 clones appear in this sample, around 84% of them only once. Clones ranked in the top ten supply 1.9% of the sample.

On this clone: Its antigen remains undetermined. No base-level quality is on record; no much larger clone is a single base apart.

What the authors observed across the whole study: Clinical and demographic metadata were provided uncurated, with the amount varying by source and participant.

The chain is made from TRBV12-3 or TRBV12-4 and TRBJ2-7, with no D gene named confidently. The sequence was collected from a woman in her 30s who had been exposed to COVID-19. Sequencing was performed on PBMCs or T cells enriched from blood (not recorded which). Read as DNA, the sequence is TGTGCCAGCAGTAACTCCGAGGCGGACGAGCAGTACTTC. It translates as CASSNSEADEQYF.